This T cell receptor (beta chain) was recovered during a study of shared clonotypes between healthy human individuals. Generated by immunoSEQ multiplex PCR, the TCRdb table keeps only in-frame clones and is missing some. The sample contains some 2,500,000 clones, roughly 93% of which appear only once. This TCR derives from a young man in good health. Some clones in this sample may be carry-over from other donors' samples. Sequenced material: naive CD4+ T cells from PBMCs. Subset meaning: CD45RA+ positively selected.

CDR3 sequence reads: CASSDRFRGALTYEQYF. The CDR3 nucleotides are TGTGCCAGCAGTGACCGATTCCGGGGGGCCCTCACCTACGAGCAGTACTTC. The chain recombines TRBV6-4 with TRBJ2-5; D may be TRBD2 (7 bases). The tail of the sequence fits TRBJ2-7 better, so the J call may be wrong. The CDR3 is 17 residues long. The germline CDR1 and CDR2 sequences are MRHNA and SNTAGT.